A single sample gave rise to the 2 T cell receptor beta chains below, sequenced in a study of T cells in Graves' hyperthyroidism and ophthalmopathy. The TCR beta CDR3 regions underwent amplification using RNA transcripts as the source. The HTBI set primed first-round TCR CDR3 RT-PCR. TCRdb called the multiplex PCR reads again in MiXCR, with one record for every CDR3 protein. This sample has 490,000 or so distinct CDR3 sequences; about 16% occur once, and the top ten carry less than 30%. Sequencing was performed on blood. These TCRs come from a woman in her thirties with Graves' ophthalmopathy.

In its sample, this clonotype was seen a few times. The chain carries TRBV19 and TRBJ1-5, with unresolved D. The V end was cut by 1 base, the J end by 5 bases, with 12 bases between. The V gene's germline CDR1 is LNHDA and CDR2 SQIVND (reference sequence). CDR3 length equals 15 residues. In DNA, the CDR3 is TGTGCCAGTAGTATAGGTTCAGGAACCTATCAGCCCCAGCATTTT. Encoded protein: CASSIGSGTYQPQHF.

This clonotype was detected many times. This chain links TRBV28 with TRBJ1-5; no reliable D call. Germline CDR1 reads MDHEN; CDR2 reads SYDVKM. The CDR3 sequence is 13 residues long. Trimming took off 6 bases at V and 2 bases at J, with 8 bases between the two ends. CDR3 region: CASSREGNQPQHF. The CDR3 nucleotides read TGTGCCAGCAGCCGGGAGGGCAATCAGCCCCAGCATTTT.